The clone carrying this T cell receptor beta chain occurred many times. Its antigen is still unknown. Regarding time point: persistent/refractory GD, antithyroid drugs over 5 years with positive TRAb. PBMC RNA was the source of the TCR library. This entry belongs to a study of regulatory T cells in long-lasting Graves disease. Study background: Over-5-year antithyroid drug use with positive TSH receptor antibodies defined persistent Graves' disease in the study.

V lost 2 bases to trimming and J lost 4 bases, with 15 bases between them. The CDR3 runs to 16 residues. Germline V gene sequence: CDR1 MNHEY, CDR2 SVGEGT. Combining iRepertoire HTBI primers with Arm-PCR of CDR3 regions, the authors built TCR beta libraries. The authors' processing: Sample data revealed about 60 TRBV and 12 to 15 TRBJ segments. Each CDR3 protein gets one entry after TCRdb re-called the multiplex PCR reads with MiXCR. The V and J calls here are based on TCRdb, not the publication. The profile shows some 300,000 distinct CDR3 sequences, roughly 21% of them singletons. Study outcomes and limitations: More public clonotypes were shared by persistent patients (about 3,000) than by new patients (about 970). Persistent disease favored TRBV28, TRBJ1-2 and TRBJ2-5.

The receptor comes from a female donor with Graves disease. The V call is TRBV6-2 or TRBV6-3, the J call TRBJ1-5; D is unclear. Material: peripheral blood mononuclear cells (PBMCs), obtained when the disease was refractory, from a patient treated with antithyroid drugs. In nucleotides, the CDR3 is TGTGCCAGCAGTTACGTTGGATGGGAGAGTAATCAGCCCCAGCATTTT. Protein: CASSYVGWESNQPQHF.